Listed below are T cell receptor beta chains from one sample, sequenced in a study of T cells in Graves' hyperthyroidism and ophthalmopathy. TCRdb itself ran the multiplex PCR reads through MiXCR, one entry per CDR3 protein. The repertoire holds roughly 740,000 distinct CDR3 sequences, with around 15% as singletons. What was sequenced was blood. The receptors were gathered from a man younger than 30 with Graves' hyperthyroidism. Each CDR3 is given with its conserved first and last residue. A D gene is named only where the DNA matches it firmly. Size is omitted from some rows. Given values are once, few, many or a class for expanded clones.

D: NA; size: many; V: TRBV2; J: TRBJ1-2; DNA: TGTGCCAGCAGCGCTCCCGGGGGGTACTATGGCTACACCTTC; CDR3: CASSAPGGYYGYTF
D: TRBD1; size: few; V: TRBV7-9; J: TRBJ2-7; DNA: TGTGCCAGCAGCTCCGCCGGGACAGGGGTGGTTGAGCAGTACTTC; CDR3: CASSSAGTGVVEQYF
D: NA; size: NA; V: TRBV18; J: TRBJ2-3; DNA: TGTGCCAGCTCTTTTCCGGGAGTAGGCACAGATACGCAGTATTTT; CDR3: CASSFPGVGTDTQYF
D: NA; size: many; V: TRBV7-9; J: TRBJ2-7; DNA: TGTGCCAGCAGCCCCGTAGGGTTCGGCCCCTACGAGCAGTACTTC; CDR3: CASSPVGFGPYEQYF
D: NA; size: few; V: TRBV6-1; J: TRBJ2-7; DNA: TGTGCCAGCATTGGTAGCGGAGGCTACGAGCAGTACTTC; CDR3: CASIGSGGYEQYF
D: NA; size: few; V: TRBV11-2; J: TRBJ1-6; DNA: TGTGCCAGCAGCTCCCGGCAGGGGCAAAATTCACCCCTCCACTTT; CDR3: CASSSRQGQNSPLHF
D: NA; size: many; V: TRBV12-3/TRBV12-4; J: TRBJ2-2; DNA: TGTGCCAGCAGCCCCCCAGTATCCGGGGAGCTGTTTTTT; CDR3: CASSPPVSGELFF
D: TRBD1; size: NA; V: TRBV4-3; J: TRBJ2-3; DNA: TGCGCCAGCAGCATACCCGGGACAGGGAATACGCAGTATTTT; CDR3: CASSIPGTGNTQYF
D: NA; size: many; V: TRBV10-3; J: TRBJ1-1; DNA: TGTGCCATCAGTGAGGGGATGAACACTGAAGCTTTCTTT; CDR3: CAISEGMNTEAFF
D: TRBD1; size: NA; V: TRBV6-2/TRBV6-3; J: TRBJ1-5; DNA: TGTGCCAGCACCGAGAACAGGGGTAGCAATCAGCCCCAGCATTTT; CDR3: CASTENRGSNQPQHF
D: TRBD1; size: few; V: TRBV7-2; J: TRBJ1-6; DNA: TGTGCCAGCAGTTTCGCAGGGGGTTCAGGTTCACCCCTCCACTTT; CDR3: CASSFAGGSGSPLHF
D: TRBD2; size: many; V: TRBV3-1; J: TRBJ2-1; DNA: TGTGCCAGCATGAAGGGTAGCGGGAGAAATGAGCAGTTCTTC; CDR3: CASMKGSGRNEQFF
D: TRBD2; size: few; V: TRBV4-2; J: TRBJ2-1; DNA: TGTGCCAGCAGCCAAGATCTTGGTCTAGCGGGCGGGAATGAGCAGTTCTTC; CDR3: CASSQDLGLAGGNEQFF
D: NA; size: many; V: TRBV28; J: TRBJ2-1; DNA: TGTGCCAGCAGTTCCGCCGCTCTCTCCTACAATGAGCAGTTCTTC; CDR3: CASSSAALSYNEQFF
D: NA; size: many; V: TRBV24-1; J: TRBJ2-3; DNA: TGTGCCACCAGTGATTACAGCACAGATACGCAGTATTTT; CDR3: CATSDYSTDTQYF
D: NA; size: once; V: TRBV4-1; J: TRBJ1-5; DNA: TGCGCCAGCAGCCAAGTGCACTTTAGCAATCAGCCCCAGCATTTT; CDR3: CASSQVHFSNQPQHF
D: NA; size: NA; V: TRBV6-1; J: TRBJ2-2; DNA: TGTGCCAGCAGTGAAGGCCAGAAAACCGGGGAGCTGTTTTTT; CDR3: CASSEGQKTGELFF
D: NA; size: NA; V: TRBV6-2/TRBV6-3; J: TRBJ2-4; DNA: TGTGCCAGCAGTTACTCGCCGAGTTTAGCCAAAAACATTCAGTACTTC; CDR3: CASSYSPSLAKNIQYF
D: NA; size: few; V: TRBV7-6; J: TRBJ2-1; DNA: TGTGCCAGCAGCTCAAGGGGTCGCGAGCAGTTCTTC; CDR3: CASSSRGREQFF
D: TRBD1; size: many; V: TRBV27; J: TRBJ1-1; DNA: TGTGCCAGCAGTCCATTGGGACAGATAAACACTGAAGCTTTCTTT; CDR3: CASSPLGQINTEAFF
D: TRBD2; size: many; V: TRBV11-2; J: TRBJ2-7; DNA: TGTGCCAGCAGCCCTACTAGCGCGGACGAGCAGTACTTC; CDR3: CASSPTSADEQYF
D: TRBD2; size: few; V: TRBV12-3/TRBV12-4; J: TRBJ2-7; DNA: TGTGCCAGCAGTAAAAAAACAGGACTAGCGGGAGCCTACGAGCAGTACTTC; CDR3: CASSKKTGLAGAYEQYF
D: NA; size: NA; V: TRBV19; J: TRBJ2-7; DNA: TGTGCCAGTGCAGATACTCCCAAGGTGGAGCAGTACTTC; CDR3: CASADTPKVEQYF
D: TRBD2; size: many; V: TRBV20-1; J: TRBJ2-3; DNA: TGCAGCGCTAGAGGGGCGGGAGGGCCGACAGATACGCAGTATTTT; CDR3: CSARGAGGPTDTQYF
D: TRBD1; size: NA; V: TRBV11-2; J: TRBJ1-1; DNA: TGTGCCAGCAGCTTACGGCCACAGGGGGAAGGCACTGAAGCTTTCTTT; CDR3: CASSLRPQGEGTEAFF
D: NA; size: many; V: TRBV12-3/TRBV12-4; J: TRBJ2-1; DNA: TGTGCCAGCAGTTTAGCGGCGGACTACAATGAGCAGTTCTTC; CDR3: CASSLAADYNEQFF
D: NA; size: many; V: TRBV7-9; J: TRBJ2-5; DNA: TGTGCCAGCAAGACTGAAGAGACCCAGTACTTC; CDR3: CASKTEETQYF
D: NA; size: few; V: TRBV18; J: TRBJ1-2; DNA: TGTGCCAGCTCACCTATCGACGGCCTAGGCTATGGCTACACCTTC; CDR3: CASSPIDGLGYGYTF
D: TRBD2; size: many; V: TRBV28; J: TRBJ2-7; DNA: TGTGCCAGCAGTCCTAGCGGGAGCCACGCCTACGAGCAGTACTTC; CDR3: CASSPSGSHAYEQYF
D: TRBD2; size: few; V: TRBV19; J: TRBJ2-7; DNA: TGTGCCAGCGGGACTAGCGGGAGAGGCCACGAGCAGTACTTC; CDR3: CASGTSGRGHEQYF
D: NA; size: many; V: TRBV6-5; J: TRBJ2-7; DNA: TGTGCCAGCAGTTACTCGGGAGTGGGCGAGCAGTACTTC; CDR3: CASSYSGVGEQYF
D: NA; size: few; V: TRBV27; J: TRBJ1-6; DNA: TGTGCCAGCAGTTTATGGCCGGGGACACTTTCACCCCTCCACTTT; CDR3: CASSLWPGTLSPLHF
D: TRBD1; size: NA; V: TRBV24-1; J: TRBJ2-3; DNA: TGTGCCACCAGTGACCCACGTGACAGGGAGAGAAGCACAGATACGCAGTATTTT; CDR3: CATSDPRDRERSTDTQYF
D: NA; size: few; V: TRBV9; J: TRBJ1-5; DNA: TGTGCCAGCAGCGTGGGGGCAGGCGGTACGAATCAGCCCCAGCATTTT; CDR3: CASSVGAGGTNQPQHF
D: TRBD2; size: NA; V: TRBV28; J: TRBJ2-4; DNA: TGTGCCAGCAGTTCCGGGACTAGCCTAGTTCTCCCGTACTTC; CDR3: CASSSGTSLVLPYF
D: NA; size: few; V: TRBV28; J: TRBJ1-1; DNA: TGTGCCAGCAGTACAAACAGGGAAATACCCACTGAAGCTTTCTTT; CDR3: CASSTNREIPTEAFF
D: NA; size: NA; V: TRBV7-9; J: TRBJ2-2; DNA: TGTGTCGCGTGGTATGGCGGGGAGCTGTTTTTT; CDR3: CVAWYGGELFF